This T cell receptor (beta chain) was observed in a study of blood T cells in healthy people across ages. There are 13 residues in the CDR3. Germline loops: CDR1 SQVTM, CDR2 ANQGSEA. After removal of 4 bases from V and 4 bases from J, the junction contained 3 bases not matched to a gene. Primed by a sample-barcoded 5' primer and a J-beta primer mix, a second PCR proceeded for about 7 to 12 cycles. TCRdb passed the 5' RACE reads through MiXCR, listing each CDR3 protein once. The top ten hold approximately 29% of the sample, which has 700,000 or so distinct CDR3 sequences, 40% to 45% seen once. Sequenced input: blood. The rearrangement uses TRBV29-1 and TRBJ2-2; TRBD2 aligns across 7 bases. The clonotype comes from a man older than 75 in good health. This chain's CDR3 is CSVGEGLTGELFF. DNA for the CDR3: TGCAGCGTTGGGGAGGGCCTCACCGGGGAGCTGTTTTTT.